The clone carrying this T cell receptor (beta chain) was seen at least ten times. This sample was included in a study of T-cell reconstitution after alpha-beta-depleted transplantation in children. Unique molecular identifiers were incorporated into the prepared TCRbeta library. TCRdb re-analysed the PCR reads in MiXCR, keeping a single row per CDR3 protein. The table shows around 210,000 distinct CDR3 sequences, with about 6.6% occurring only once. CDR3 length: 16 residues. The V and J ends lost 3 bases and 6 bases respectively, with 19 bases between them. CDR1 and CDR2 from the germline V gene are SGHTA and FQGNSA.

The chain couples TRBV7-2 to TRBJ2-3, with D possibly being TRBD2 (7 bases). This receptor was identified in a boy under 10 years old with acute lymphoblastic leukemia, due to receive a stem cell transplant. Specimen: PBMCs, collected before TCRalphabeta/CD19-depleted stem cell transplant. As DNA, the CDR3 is TGTGCCAGCAGCTTTAATTTACTGGGGGGGGCTGATACGCAGTATTTT. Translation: CASSFNLLGGADTQYF.